The 14 T cell receptor beta chains below all came from one sample that was sequenced in a study of somatic mutations in cytotoxic T cells in rheumatoid arthritis. Repertoires were generated with immunoSEQ multiplex PCR, while TCRdb's copy carries only in-frame clones and drops some. The repertoire holds about 11,000 clones, with more than 65% as singletons. The sequenced sample consisted of CD8+ T cells sorted from blood. Receptors were obtained from a man in his 60s in good health.

The chain links TRBV28 to TRBJ1-4; 11 nucleotides match TRBD1. CDR3 length: 18 amino acids. The V gene end was trimmed by 6 bases and the J gene end by 0 bases; junction bases not matched to a gene: 9. From germline, CDR1 is MDHEN and CDR2 SYDVKM. CDR3 bases: TGTGCCAGCAGCCTGGGGGACAGGGGGTTTGCAACTAATGAAAAACTGTTTTTT. Translation gives CASSLGDRGFATNEKLFF.

J is TRBJ2-1 and V is TRBV27; 9 bases are shared with TRBD2. The germline gives CDR1 MNHEY, CDR2 SMNVEV (reference sequence). V was clipped by 5 bases and J by 7 bases; unmatched bases: 6. The CDR3 extends over 14 amino acids. CDR3 nucleotides: TGTGCCAGCAGTGAATTAGCGGGAGTTAATGAGCAGTTCTTC. It is translated as CASSELAGVNEQFF.

The genes are TRBV11-1 and TRBJ2-7; D remains unclear. Deletions cut 0 bases from V and 0 bases from J, with 12 bases between. Germline loops: CDR1 SGHAT, CDR2 FQDESV (reference sequence). CDR3 size: 16 residues. CDR3 DNA: TGTGCCAGCAGCTTAGCGACGGCGTCAAGCTCCTACGAGCAGTACTTC. It translates to CASSLATASSSYEQYF.

The chain has TRBV29-1 and TRBJ2-7; TRBD1 or TRBD2 may be the D gene (5 bases each). Germline CDR1 reads SQVTM; CDR2 reads ANQGSEA. Deletions cut 7 bases from V and 0 bases from J, with 10 bases between. The CDR3 covers 12 residues. The DNA of the CDR3 is TGCAGCGGCCGGGACGCCTCCTACGAGCAGTACTTC. Protein product: CSGRDASYEQYF.

Comments on this clone: This is likely a read error, given that the CDR3 carries no conserved phenylalanine or tryptophan at its end. No DNA is shown, since the ends of the CDR3 on it are uncertain; the CDR3 is the one TCRdb lists. The genes are TRBV30 and TRBJ1-2. Inclusive of both ends, the CDR3 amounts to 14 amino acids. CDR1 and CDR2 from the germline V gene are GTSNPN and SVGIG (reference sequence). The CDR3: CAWTMLRYRKTYGY.

The count of this clone is one. This chain connects TRBV6-6 to TRBJ2-7; a weak D match, TRBD1 (5 bases). CDR1 and CDR2 (germline): MNHNY, SVGAGI (reference sequence). V lost 5 bases to trimming and J lost 1 base, with 12 bases between them. The CDR3 is 14 residues long. In DNA, the CDR3 is TGTGCCAGCAGTACGGAAGGGGCGTCCTACGAGCAGTACTTC. This gives the protein CASSTEGASYEQYF.

The rearrangement links TRBV29-1 to TRBJ2-3, with D possibly called TRBD1 or TRBD2 (6 bases each). V was shortened by 5 bases and J by 2 bases, with 23 bases between the two germline ends. There are 17 residues in the CDR3. From germline, CDR1 is SQVTM and CDR2 ANQGSEA. The CDR3 loop reads CSVMGHPRDSITDTQYF. DNA of the CDR3: TGCAGCGTTATGGGACATCCTCGGGACTCCATCACAGATACGCAGTATTTT.

The chain couples TRBV4-1 to TRBJ2-5, with TRBD2 matching over 11 bases. After removal of 4 bases from V and 4 bases from J, the junction contained 14 bases not matched to a gene. Germline loops: CDR1 MGHRA, CDR2 YSYEKL. This CDR3 is 18 amino acids long. The CDR3 DNA is TGCGCCAGCAGCCCTAGCGGGGGGCCTTCAGTTGGGGCAGAGACCCAGTACTTC. It is translated as CASSPSGGPSVGAETQYF.

The chain uses TRBV7-9 and TRBJ2-6; 9 bases line up with TRBD1. The CDR3 loop spans 17 amino acids. The ends lost 6 bases at V and 2 bases at J; junction bases unmatched: 8. Germline V lookup: CDR1 SEHNR, CDR2 FQNEAQ (reference sequence). The CDR3 DNA follows: TGTGCCAGCAGTTTCCGGGACAGGGTAACTGGGGCCAACGTCCTGACTTTC. Its protein is CASSFRDRVTGANVLTF.

The V and J genes are TRBV7-9 and TRBJ1-1; D is possibly TRBD1 (6 bases). The CDR3 is 15 residues long. V gave up 2 bases and J gave up 5 bases, with 15 bases separating them. From germline, CDR1 is SEHNR and CDR2 FQNEAQ (reference sequence). CDR3 sequence reads: CASSLLGGGGTEAFF. CDR3 nucleotide sequence: TGTGCCAGCAGCTTATTAGGGGGGGGCGGAACTGAAGCTTTCTTT. The full variable domain, with the rest looked up from reference TRBV7-9 and TRBJ1-1, is DTGVSQNPRHKITKRGQNVTFRCDPISEHNRLYWYRQTLGQGPEFLTYFQNEAQLEKSRLLSDRFSAERPKGSFSTLEIQRTEQGDSAMYLCASSLLGGGGTEAFFGQGTRLTVV.

This chain uses TRBV28 with TRBJ1-4, with TRBD1 matching over 8 bases. Germline V gene lookup returns CDR1 MDHEN and CDR2 SYDVKM. The CDR3 is 15 amino acids. After removal of 5 bases from V and 8 bases from J, the junction contained 10 bases not matched to a gene. The CDR3 region has the DNA TGTGCCAGCAGTCTGTCAGGGGGCGTTAGCGAAAAACTGTTTTTT. Protein: CASSLSGGVSEKLFF.

This clone was detected only a few times. The chain joins TRBV30 to TRBJ2-3, with 10 bases matching TRBD1. V lost 8 bases, J lost 1 base, and 9 bases stayed unmatched. The CDR3 is 15 residues long. Germline CDR1 and CDR2: GTSNPN and SVGIG (reference sequence). The CDR3 spells CAHGTGVGGTDTQYF. The CDR3 region has the DNA TGTGCCCACGGGACAGGGGTCGGCGGCACAGATACGCAGTATTTT. Full variable domain (outside the CDR3, taken from reference TRBV30 and TRBJ2-3): SQTIHQWPATLVQPVGSPLSLECTVEGTSNPNLYWYRQAAGRGLQLLFYSVGIGQISSEVPQNLSASRPQDRQFILSSKKLLLSDSGFYLCAHGTGVGGTDTQYFGPGTRLTVL.

The rearrangement joins TRBV5-1 to TRBJ2-3; the D call may be TRBD1 or TRBD2 (5 bases each). V lost 4 bases, J lost 4 bases, and 13 bases lay in between. CDR1 and CDR2 (germline): SGHRS, YFSETQ. This CDR3 contains 14 residues. CDR3 DNA: TGCGCCAGCAGCGTCGCAGGGAGTGCAGATACGCAGTATTTT. It encodes CASSVAGSADTQYF.

V is TRBV5-1 and J is TRBJ2-1; TRBD1 matches at 9 bases. J gave up 8 bases and V 3 bases, and 6 bases lay outside the gene matches. CDR3 size: 14 residues. CDR1 SGHRS and CDR2 YFSETQ come from the germline V gene. The CDR3 protein is CASSSDRGVYEQFF. CDR3 nucleotides: TGCGCCAGCAGCTCAGACAGGGGGGTATATGAGCAGTTCTTC.